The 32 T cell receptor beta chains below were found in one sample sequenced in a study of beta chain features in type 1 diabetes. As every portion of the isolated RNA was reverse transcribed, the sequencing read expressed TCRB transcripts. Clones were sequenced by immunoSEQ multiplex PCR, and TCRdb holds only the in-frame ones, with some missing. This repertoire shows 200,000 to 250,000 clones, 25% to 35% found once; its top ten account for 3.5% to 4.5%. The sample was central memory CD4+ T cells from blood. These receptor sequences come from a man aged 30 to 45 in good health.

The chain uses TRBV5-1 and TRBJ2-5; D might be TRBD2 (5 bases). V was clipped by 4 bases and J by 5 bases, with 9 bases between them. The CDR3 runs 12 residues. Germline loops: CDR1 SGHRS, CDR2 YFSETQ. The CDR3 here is CASSGSRETQYF. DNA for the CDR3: TGCGCCAGCAGCGGGAGTCGGGAGACCCAGTACTTC.

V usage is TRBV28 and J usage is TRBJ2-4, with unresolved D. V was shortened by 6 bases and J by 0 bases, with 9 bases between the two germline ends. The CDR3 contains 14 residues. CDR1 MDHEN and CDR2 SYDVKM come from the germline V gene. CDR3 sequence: CASRPVLAKNIQYF. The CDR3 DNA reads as TGTGCCAGCAGACCAGTTCTAGCCAAAAACATTCAGTACTTC.

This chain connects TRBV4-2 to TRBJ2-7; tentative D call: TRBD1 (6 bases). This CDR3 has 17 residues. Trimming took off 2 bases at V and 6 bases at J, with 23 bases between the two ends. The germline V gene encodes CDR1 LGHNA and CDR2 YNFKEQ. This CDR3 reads CASSQSTGSLSAAEQYF. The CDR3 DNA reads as TGTGCCAGCAGCCAATCAACAGGGTCTCTAAGCGCCGCCGAGCAGTACTTC.

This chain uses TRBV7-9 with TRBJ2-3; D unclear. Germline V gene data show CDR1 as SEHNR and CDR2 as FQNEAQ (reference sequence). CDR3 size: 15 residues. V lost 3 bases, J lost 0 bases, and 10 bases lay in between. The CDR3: CASSFNRASTDTQYF. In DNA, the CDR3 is TGTGCCAGCAGCTTTAACAGAGCTAGCACAGATACGCAGTATTTT. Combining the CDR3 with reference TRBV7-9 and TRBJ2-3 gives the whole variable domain DTGVSQNPRHKITKRGQNVTFRCDPISEHNRLYWYRQTLGQGPEFLTYFQNEAQLEKSRLLSDRFSAERPKGSFSTLEIQRTEQGDSAMYLCASSFNRASTDTQYFGPGTRLTVL.

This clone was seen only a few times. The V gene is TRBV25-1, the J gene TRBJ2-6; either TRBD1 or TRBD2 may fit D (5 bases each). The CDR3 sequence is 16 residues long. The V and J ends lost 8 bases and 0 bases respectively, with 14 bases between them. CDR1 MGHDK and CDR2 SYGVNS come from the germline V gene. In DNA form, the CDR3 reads TGTGCCAGCCTCCCCAATGGGGGCTCTGGGGCCAACGTCCTGACTTTC. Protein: CASLPNGGSGANVLTF.

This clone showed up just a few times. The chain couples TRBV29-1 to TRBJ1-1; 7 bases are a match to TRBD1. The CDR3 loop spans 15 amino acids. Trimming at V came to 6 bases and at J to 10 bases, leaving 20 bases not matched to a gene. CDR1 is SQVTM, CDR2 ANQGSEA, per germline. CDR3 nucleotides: TGCAGCGTAATAACATCTGACAGGGTACGTGGAGGAGCTTTCTTT. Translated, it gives CSVITSDRVRGGAFF.

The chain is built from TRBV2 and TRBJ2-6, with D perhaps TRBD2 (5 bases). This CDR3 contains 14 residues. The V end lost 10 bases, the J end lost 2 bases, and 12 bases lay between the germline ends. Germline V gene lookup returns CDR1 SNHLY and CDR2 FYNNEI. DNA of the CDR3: TGTGCCACCTCGGAGGTTGCTGGGGCCAACGTCCTGACTTTC. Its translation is CATSEVAGANVLTF.

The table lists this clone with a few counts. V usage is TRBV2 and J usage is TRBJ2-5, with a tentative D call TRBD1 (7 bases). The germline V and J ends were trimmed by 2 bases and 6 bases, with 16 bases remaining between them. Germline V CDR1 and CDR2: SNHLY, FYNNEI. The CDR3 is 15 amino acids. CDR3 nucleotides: TGTGCCAGCAGTGAACCTTCAGGGGGGTTGAAGACCCAGTACTTC. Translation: CASSEPSGGLKTQYF.

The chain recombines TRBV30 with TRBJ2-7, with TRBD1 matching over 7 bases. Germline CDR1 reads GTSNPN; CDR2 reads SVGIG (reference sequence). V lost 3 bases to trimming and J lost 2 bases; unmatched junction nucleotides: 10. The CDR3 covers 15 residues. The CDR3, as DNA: TGTGCCTGGAGCTCGGGACAGCTCCCCACCTACGAGCAGTACTTC. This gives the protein CAWSSGQLPTYEQYF.

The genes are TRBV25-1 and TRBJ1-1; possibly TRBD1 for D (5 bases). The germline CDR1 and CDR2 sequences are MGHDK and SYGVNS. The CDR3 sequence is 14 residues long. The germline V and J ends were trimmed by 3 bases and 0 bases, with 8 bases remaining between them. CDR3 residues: CASSEGEMNTEAFF. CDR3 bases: TGTGCCAGCAGTGAGGGGGAAATGAACACTGAAGCTTTCTTT.

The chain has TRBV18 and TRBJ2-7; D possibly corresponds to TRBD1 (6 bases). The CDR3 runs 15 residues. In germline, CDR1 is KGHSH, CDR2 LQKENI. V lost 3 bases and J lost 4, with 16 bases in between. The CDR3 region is CASSPGPDRTYEQYF. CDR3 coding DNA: TGTGCCAGCTCACCGGGCCCGGACAGAACGTACGAGCAGTACTTC.

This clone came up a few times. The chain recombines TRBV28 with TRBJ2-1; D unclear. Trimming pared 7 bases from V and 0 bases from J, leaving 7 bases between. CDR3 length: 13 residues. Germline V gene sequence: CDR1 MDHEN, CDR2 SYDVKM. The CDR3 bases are TGTGCCAGCAAAAAGGTCTCCTACAATGAGCAGTTCTTC. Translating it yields CASKKVSYNEQFF.

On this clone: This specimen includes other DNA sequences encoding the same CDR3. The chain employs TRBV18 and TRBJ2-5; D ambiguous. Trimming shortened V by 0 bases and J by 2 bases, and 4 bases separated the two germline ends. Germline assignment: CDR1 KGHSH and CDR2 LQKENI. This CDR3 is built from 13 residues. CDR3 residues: CASSPPGQETQYF. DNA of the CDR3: TGTGCCAGCTCACCACCGGGTCAAGAGACCCAGTACTTC.

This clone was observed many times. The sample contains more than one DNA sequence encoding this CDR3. CDR3 nucleotides: TGTGCCTGGAGCGCCCTGGGTGGGGGCGAGACCCAGTACTTC. Protein: CAWSALGGGETQYF. The rearrangement uses TRBV30 and TRBJ2-5; a weak D match, TRBD1 (6 bases). Germline CDR1 and CDR2: GTSNPN and SVGIG (reference sequence). V shed 3 bases and J shed 5 bases, with 16 bases lying between them. This CDR3 comprises 14 residues.

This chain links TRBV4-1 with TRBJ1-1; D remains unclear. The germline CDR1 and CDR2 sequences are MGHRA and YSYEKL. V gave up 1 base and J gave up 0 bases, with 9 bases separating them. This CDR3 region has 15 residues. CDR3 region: CASSQGGRLNTEAFF. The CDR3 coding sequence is TGCGCCAGCAGCCAAGGTGGAAGGTTGAACACTGAAGCTTTCTTT.

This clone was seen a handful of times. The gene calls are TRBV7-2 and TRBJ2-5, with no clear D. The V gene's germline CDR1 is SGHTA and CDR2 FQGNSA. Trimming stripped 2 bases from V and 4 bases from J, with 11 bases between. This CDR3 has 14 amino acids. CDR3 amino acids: CASSLRWQTETQYF. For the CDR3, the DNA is TGTGCCAGCAGCTTACGTTGGCAGACAGAGACCCAGTACTTC. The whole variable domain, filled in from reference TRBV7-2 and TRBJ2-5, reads GAGVSQSPSNKVTEKGKDVELRCDPISGHTALYWYRQSLGQGLEFLIYFQGNSAPDKSGLPSDRFSAERTGGSVSTLTIQRTQQEDSAVYLCASSLRWQTETQYFGPGTRLLVL.

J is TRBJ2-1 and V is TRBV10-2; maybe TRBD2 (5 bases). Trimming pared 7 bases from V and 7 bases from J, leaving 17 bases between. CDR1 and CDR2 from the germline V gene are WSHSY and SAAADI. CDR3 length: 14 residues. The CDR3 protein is CASTPNSVRNEQFF. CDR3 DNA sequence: TGCGCCAGCACCCCGAATAGCGTAAGAAATGAGCAGTTCTTC.

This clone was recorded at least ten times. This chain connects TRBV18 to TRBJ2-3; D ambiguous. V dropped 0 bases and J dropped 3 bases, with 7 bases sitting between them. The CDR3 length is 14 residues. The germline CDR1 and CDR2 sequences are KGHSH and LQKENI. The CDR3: CASSPPLRTDTQYF. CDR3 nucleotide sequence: TGTGCCAGCTCACCACCTCTTAGGACAGATACGCAGTATTTT.

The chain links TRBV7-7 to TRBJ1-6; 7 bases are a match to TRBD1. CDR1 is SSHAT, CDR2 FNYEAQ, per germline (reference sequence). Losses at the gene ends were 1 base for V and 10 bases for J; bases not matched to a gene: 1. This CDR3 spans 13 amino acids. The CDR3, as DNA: TGTGCCAGCAGCTTAGACAGGGGATCACCCCTCCACTTT. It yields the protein CASSLDRGSPLHF.

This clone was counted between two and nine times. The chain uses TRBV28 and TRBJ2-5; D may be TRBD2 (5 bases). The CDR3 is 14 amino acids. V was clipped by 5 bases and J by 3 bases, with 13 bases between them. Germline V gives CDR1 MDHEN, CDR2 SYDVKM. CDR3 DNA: TGTGCCAGCAGTGAAGGACTCATAAAAGAGACCCAGTACTTC. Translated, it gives CASSEGLIKETQYF.

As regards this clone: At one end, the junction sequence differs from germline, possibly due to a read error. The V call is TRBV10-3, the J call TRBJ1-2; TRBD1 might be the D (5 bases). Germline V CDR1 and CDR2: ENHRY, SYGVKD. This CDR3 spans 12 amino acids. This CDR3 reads CAISESTVPTAF. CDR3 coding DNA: TGTGCCATCAGTGAGTCGACAGTGCCTACCGCCTTC.

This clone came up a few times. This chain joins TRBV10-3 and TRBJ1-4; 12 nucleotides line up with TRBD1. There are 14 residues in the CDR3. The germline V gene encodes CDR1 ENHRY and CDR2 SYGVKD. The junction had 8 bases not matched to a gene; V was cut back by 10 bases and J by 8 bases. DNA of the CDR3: TGTGCCAGCACCAAGGGACAGGGGGCGGAAAAACTGTTTTTT. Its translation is CASTKGQGAEKLFF.

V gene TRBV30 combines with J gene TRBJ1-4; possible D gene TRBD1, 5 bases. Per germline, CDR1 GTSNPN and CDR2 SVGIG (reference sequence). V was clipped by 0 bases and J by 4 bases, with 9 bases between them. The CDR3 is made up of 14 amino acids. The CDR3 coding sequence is TGTGCCTGGAGTGTGGGGCAACATAATGAAAAACTGTTTTTT. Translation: CAWSVGQHNEKLFF.

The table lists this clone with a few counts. CDR3: CASSSERDPYNEQFF. The DNA for the CDR3 is TGTGCCAGCAGCTCCGAGCGGGACCCCTACAATGAGCAGTTCTTC. This chain connects TRBV7-9 to TRBJ2-1; TRBD2 agrees at 7 bases. Germline V CDR1 and CDR2: SEHNR, FQNEAQ (reference sequence). The CDR3 contains 15 residues. V dropped 4 bases and J dropped 2; count of bases not matched to a gene: 5.

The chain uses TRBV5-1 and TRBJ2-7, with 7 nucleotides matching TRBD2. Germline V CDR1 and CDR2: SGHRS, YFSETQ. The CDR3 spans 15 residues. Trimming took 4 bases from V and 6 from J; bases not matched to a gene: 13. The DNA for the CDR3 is TGCGCCAGCAGCCCGCTAGCGGAGGGGTCCGGCGAGCAGTACTTC. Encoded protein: CASSPLAEGSGEQYF.

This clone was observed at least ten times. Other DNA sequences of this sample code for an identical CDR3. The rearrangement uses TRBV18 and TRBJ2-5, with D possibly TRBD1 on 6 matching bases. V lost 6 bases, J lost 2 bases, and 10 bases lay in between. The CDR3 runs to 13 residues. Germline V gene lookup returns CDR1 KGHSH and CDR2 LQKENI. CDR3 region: CASSRDRQETQYF. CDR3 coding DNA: TGTGCCAGCTCGCGCGACAGGCAAGAGACCCAGTACTTC.

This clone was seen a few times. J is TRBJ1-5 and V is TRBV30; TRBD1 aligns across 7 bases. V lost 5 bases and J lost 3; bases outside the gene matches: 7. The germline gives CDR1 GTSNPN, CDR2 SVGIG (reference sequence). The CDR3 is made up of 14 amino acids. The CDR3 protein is CAWQRGQDNQPQHF. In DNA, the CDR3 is TGTGCCTGGCAGAGAGGACAGGACAATCAGCCCCAGCATTTT.

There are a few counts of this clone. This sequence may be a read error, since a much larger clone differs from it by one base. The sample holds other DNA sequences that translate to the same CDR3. The CDR3 region is CASSLDRGRAGYNEQFF. The CDR3 nucleotides are TGTGCCAGCAGCTTAGATCGAGGGAGGGCGGGGTACAATGAGCAGTTCTTC. The rearrangement joins TRBV11-3 to TRBJ2-1; TRBD2 aligns across 7 bases. V was clipped by 0 bases and J by 4 bases; unmatched bases: 9. This CDR3 is 17 amino acids long. Germline V gene data show CDR1 as SGHNT and CDR2 as YENEEA.

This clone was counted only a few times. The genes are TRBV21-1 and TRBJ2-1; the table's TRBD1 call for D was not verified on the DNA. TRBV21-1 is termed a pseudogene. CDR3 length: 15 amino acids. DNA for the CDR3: TGTGCCAGCACTCCAGGGGGCGGTGGCTACAATGAGCAGTTCTTC. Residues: CASTPGGGGYNEQFF.

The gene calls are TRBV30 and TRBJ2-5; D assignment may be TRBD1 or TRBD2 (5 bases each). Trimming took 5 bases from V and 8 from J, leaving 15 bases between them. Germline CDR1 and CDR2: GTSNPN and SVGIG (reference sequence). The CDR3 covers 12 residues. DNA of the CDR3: TGTGCCTGGGGGGCGTCGGGGTTAACCCAGTACTTC. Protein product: CAWGASGLTQYF.

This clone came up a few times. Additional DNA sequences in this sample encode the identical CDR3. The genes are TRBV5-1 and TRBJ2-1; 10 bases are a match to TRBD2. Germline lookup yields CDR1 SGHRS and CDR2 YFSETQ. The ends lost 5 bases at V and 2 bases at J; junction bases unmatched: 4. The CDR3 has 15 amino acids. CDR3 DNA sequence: TGCGCCAGCAGACTAGCGGGGCCTACCTACAATGAGCAGTTCTTC. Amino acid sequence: CASRLAGPTYNEQFF. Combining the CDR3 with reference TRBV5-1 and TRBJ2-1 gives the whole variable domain KAGVTQTPRYLIKTRGQQVTLSCSPISGHRSVSWYQQTPGQGLQFLFEYFSETQRNKGNFPGRFSGRQFSNSRSEMNVSTLELGDSALYLCASRLAGPTYNEQFFGPGTRLTVL.

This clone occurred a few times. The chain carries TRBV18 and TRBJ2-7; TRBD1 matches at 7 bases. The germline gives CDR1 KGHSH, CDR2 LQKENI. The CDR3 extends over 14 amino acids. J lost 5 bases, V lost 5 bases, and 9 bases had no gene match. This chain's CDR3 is CASSRRQGQDEQYF. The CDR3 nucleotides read TGTGCCAGCTCAAGACGACAGGGTCAGGACGAGCAGTACTTC.